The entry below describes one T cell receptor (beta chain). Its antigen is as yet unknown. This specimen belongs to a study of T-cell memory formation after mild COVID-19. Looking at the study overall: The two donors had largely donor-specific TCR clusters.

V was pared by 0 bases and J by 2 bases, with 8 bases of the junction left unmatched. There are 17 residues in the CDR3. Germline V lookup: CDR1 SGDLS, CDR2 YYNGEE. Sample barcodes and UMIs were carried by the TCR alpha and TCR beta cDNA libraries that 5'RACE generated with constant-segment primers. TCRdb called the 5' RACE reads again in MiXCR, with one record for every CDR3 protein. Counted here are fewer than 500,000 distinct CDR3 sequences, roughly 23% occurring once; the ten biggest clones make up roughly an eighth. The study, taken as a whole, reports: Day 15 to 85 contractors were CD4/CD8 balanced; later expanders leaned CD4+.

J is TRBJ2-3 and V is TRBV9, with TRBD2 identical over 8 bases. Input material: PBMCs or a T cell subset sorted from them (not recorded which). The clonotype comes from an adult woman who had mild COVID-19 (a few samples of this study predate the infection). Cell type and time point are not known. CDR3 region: CASSVDGIGGDTDTQYF. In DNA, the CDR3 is TGTGCCAGCAGCGTAGACGGTATCGGGGGGGACACAGATACGCAGTATTTT.